The next 5 T cell receptor beta chains were all read from a single sample in a study of cytomegalovirus exposure and HLA in healthy donors. The table came from immunoSEQ multiplex PCR; TCRdb's copy has only in-frame clones and leaves some out. The top ten hold about 3.5% of the sample, which has roughly 150,000 clones, 85% to 90% seen once. Sequencing used PBMCs. Source of these receptors: a woman younger than 30 in good health and CMV-seropositive.

The V gene is TRBV7-9, the J gene TRBJ2-7; 9 nucleotides line up with TRBD1. The CDR3 is 15 amino acids. Germline CDR1 is SEHNR and CDR2 is FQNEAQ (reference sequence). The V segment lost 5 bases and the J segment 6 bases; nucleotides outside the gene matches: 11. The chain's CDR3 is CASSPPDRGLGEQYF. CDR3 nucleotide sequence: TGTGCCAGCAGCCCACCTGACAGGGGGTTAGGCGAGCAGTACTTC. Full variable domain (missing parts from reference TRBV7-9 and TRBJ2-7): DTGVSQNPRHKITKRGQNVTFRCDPISEHNRLYWYRQTLGQGPEFLTYFQNEAQLEKSRLLSDRFSAERPKGSFSTLEIQRTEQGDSAMYLCASSPPDRGLGEQYFGPGTRLTVT.

The rearrangement joins TRBV30 to TRBJ1-1, with TRBD1 identical over 7 bases. V dropped 4 bases and J dropped 0; count of bases not matched to a gene: 2. CDR3 length: 13 amino acids. The germline CDR1 and CDR2 sequences are GTSNPN and SVGIG (reference sequence). CDR3 sequence: CAWIGTVNTEAFF. Here the CDR3 DNA reads TGTGCCTGGATCGGGACAGTGAACACTGAAGCTTTCTTT.

V gene TRBV7-2 combines with J gene TRBJ2-3, with TRBD2 matching over 9 bases. The CDR3 loop spans 15 amino acids. Trimming removed 4 bases from V and 4 bases from J; junction bases left unmatched: 6. CDR1 SGHTA and CDR2 FQGNSA come from the germline V gene. CDR3 loop: CASSYVAGVPDTQYF. CDR3 in DNA: TGTGCCAGCAGCTATGTAGCGGGAGTTCCAGATACGCAGTATTTT.

The chain carries TRBV29-1 and TRBJ1-2, with a tentative D call TRBD1 (5 bases). V was cut by 1 base and J by 4 bases, with 10 bases left in between. CDR1 and CDR2 (germline): SQVTM, ANQGSEA. The CDR3 sequence is 13 residues long. The CDR3 here is CSVEGGYGYGYTF. CDR3 nucleotide sequence: TGCAGCGTTGAAGGGGGCTATGGCTATGGCTACACCTTC.

V usage is TRBV6-5 and J usage is TRBJ2-5; 8 bases agree with TRBD2. Germline CDR1 and CDR2: MNHEY and SVGAGI. J gave up 4 bases and V 10 bases, and 14 bases lay outside the gene matches. The CDR3 is made up of 15 amino acids. For the CDR3, the DNA is TGTGCCACTCATCCCTCGGGGGGGACTTTAGAGACCCAGTACTTC. Amino acid sequence: CATHPSGGTLETQYF.